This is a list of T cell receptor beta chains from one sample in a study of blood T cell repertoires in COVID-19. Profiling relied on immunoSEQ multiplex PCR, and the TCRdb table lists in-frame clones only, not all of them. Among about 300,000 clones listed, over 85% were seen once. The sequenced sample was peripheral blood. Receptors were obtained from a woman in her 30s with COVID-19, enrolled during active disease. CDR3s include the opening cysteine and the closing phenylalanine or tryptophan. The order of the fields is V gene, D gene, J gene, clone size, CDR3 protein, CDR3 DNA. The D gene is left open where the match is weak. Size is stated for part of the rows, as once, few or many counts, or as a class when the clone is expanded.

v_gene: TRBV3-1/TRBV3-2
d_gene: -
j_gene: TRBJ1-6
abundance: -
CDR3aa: CASSQQGRFSPLHF
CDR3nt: TGTGCCAGCAGCCAGCAGGGGCGTTTTTCACCCCTCCACTTT

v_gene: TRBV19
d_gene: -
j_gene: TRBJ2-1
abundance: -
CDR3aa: CASSIKDYYNEQFF
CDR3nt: TGTGCCAGTAGTATTAAGGACTATTACAATGAGCAGTTCTTC

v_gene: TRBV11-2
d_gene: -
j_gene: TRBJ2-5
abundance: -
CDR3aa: CASSFQLASQETQYF
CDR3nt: TGTGCCAGCAGCTTCCAACTAGCTTCACAAGAGACCCAGTACTTC

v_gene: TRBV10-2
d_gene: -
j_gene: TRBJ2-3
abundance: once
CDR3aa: CASSESTRTAGTQYF
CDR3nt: TGCGCCAGCAGTGAGTCGACTCGGACCGCGGGTACGCAGTATTTT

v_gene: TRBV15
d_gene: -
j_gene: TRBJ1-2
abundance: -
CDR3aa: CATSKLRVDYGYTF
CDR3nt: TGTGCCACCAGCAAACTACGGGTTGACTATGGCTACACCTTC

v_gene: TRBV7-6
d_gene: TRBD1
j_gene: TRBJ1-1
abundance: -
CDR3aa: CASSLSGTGDLSAGDTEAFF
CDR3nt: TGTGCCAGCAGCTTAAGCGGGACAGGGGATCTTAGCGCCGGTGACACTGAAGCTTTCTTT

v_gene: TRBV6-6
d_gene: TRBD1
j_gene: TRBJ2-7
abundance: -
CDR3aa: CASSYSGGASYEQYF
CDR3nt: TGTGCCAGCAGTTACTCAGGGGGCGCTTCCTACGAGCAGTACTTC

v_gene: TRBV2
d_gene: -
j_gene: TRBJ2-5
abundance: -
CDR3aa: CASSEPVGETQYF
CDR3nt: TGTGCCAGCAGTGAACCGGTTGGAGAGACCCAGTACTTC

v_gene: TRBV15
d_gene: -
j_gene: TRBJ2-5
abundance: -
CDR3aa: CATSRVVSGAAQETQYF
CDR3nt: TGTGCCACCAGCAGAGTTGTAAGCGGTGCAGCGCAAGAGACCCAGTACTTC

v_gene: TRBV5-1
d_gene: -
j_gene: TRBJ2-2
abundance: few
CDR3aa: CASRGSQGPGELFF
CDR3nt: TGCGCCAGCAGAGGGTCACAGGGTCCCGGGGAGCTGTTTTTT

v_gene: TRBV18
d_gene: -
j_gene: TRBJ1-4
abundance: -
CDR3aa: CASSLNGGSNEKLFF
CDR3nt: TGTGCCAGCTCCCTGAACGGGGGGTCCAATGAAAAACTGTTTTTT

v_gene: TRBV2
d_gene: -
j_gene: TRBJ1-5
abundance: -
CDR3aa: CASTIPGGNQPQHF
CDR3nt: TGTGCCAGCACCATTCCAGGGGGCAATCAGCCCCAGCATTTT

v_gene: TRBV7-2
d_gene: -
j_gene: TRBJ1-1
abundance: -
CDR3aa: CASSPERSGQRNTEAFF
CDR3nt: TGTGCCAGCAGCCCCGAGCGTTCTGGACAGAGGAACACTGAAGCTTTCTTT

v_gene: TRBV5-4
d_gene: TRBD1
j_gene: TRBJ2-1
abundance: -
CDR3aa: CASTFRTGDNEQFF
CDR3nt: TGTGCCAGCACCTTCCGGACAGGGGACAATGAGCAGTTCTTC

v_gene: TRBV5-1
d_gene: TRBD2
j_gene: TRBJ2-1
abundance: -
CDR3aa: CASSGGDNEQFF
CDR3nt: TGCGCCAGCAGCGGGGGGGACAATGAGCAGTTCTTC

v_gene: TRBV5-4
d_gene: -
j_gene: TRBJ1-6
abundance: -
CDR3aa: CASSRTGNSPLHF
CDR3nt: TGTGCCAGCAGCCGAACGGGGAATTCACCCCTCCACTTT

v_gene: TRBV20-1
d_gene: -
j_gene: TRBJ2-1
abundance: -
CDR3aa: CSAPTHNEQFF
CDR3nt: TGCAGTGCACCAACACACAATGAGCAGTTCTTC

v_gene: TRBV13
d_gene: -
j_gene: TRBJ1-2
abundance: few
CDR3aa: CASSFTPRDYGYTF
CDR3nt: TGTGCCAGCAGCTTTACCCCCCGGGACTATGGCTACACCTTC

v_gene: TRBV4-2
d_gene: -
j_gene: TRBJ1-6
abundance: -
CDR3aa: CASSQAYCRVSYNSPLHF
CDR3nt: TGTGCCAGCAGCCAAGCATATTGCCGAGTCTCCTATAATTCACCCCTCCACTTT